The 22 T cell receptor beta chains below were found in one sample sequenced in a study of tumor-infiltrating lymphocytes in primary liver carcinoma. Germline DNA was also extracted, and blood RNA was taken from unsorted whole blood. From about 0.45 ug total RNA, TCR beta cDNA was generated with a primer in the constant region. Construction of TCR beta libraries relied on three successive nested multiplex PCR rounds employing slightly modified ARM-PCR. The study ran its first two PCR rounds for 9 to 10 cycles each, using TRBV1-TRBV30 forward primers and a C-beta reverse primer. TCRdb analysed the multiplex PCR reads with MiXCR anew, one entry per CDR3 protein. The sample holds hundreds of thousands of distinct CDR3 sequences, 45% to 70% seen once. Sample: peripheral blood. The origin of the receptors is a woman in her thirties with primary liver carcinoma and hepatitis B virus infection.

The CDR3 here is CASSSAYERYF. Here the CDR3 DNA reads TGTGCCAGCAGTTCTGCCTACGAGCGATACTTC. The chain uses TRBV6-5 and TRBJ2-7; D gene unclear. This CDR3 region has 11 residues. Germline CDR1 reads MNHEY; CDR2 reads SVGAGI. Trimming took 4 bases from V and 13 from J, leaving 14 bases between them.

This clonotype has just one count. The CDR3 ends on some other residue instead of the conserved phenylalanine or tryptophan, so this is likely a read error. This chain joins TRBV6-2 or TRBV6-3 and TRBJ1-2; D perhaps matches TRBD1 (6 bases). Germline V gives CDR1 MNHEY, CDR2 SVGEGT. V lost 5 bases and J 8 bases, leaving 18 bases between the germline ends. CDR3 length equals 14 residues. CDR3 DNA sequence: TGTGCCAGCAGTCCCCGGCGGGGGGCAAGCGGCTACACCCTC. The encoded protein is CASSPRRGASGYTL.

The chain carries TRBV6-6 and TRBJ2-7, with a weak D call TRBD1 (6 bases). Germline CDR1 reads MNHNY; CDR2 reads SVGAGI (reference sequence). The CDR3 has 15 amino acids. V gave up 8 bases and J gave up 2 bases, with 19 bases separating them. The DNA of the CDR3 is TGTGCCAGCGCATGGGTGGGGGCGGACCCCTACGAGCAGTACGTC. This translates into CASAWVGADPYEQYV.

Comment on this clonotype: A junction end diverges from the germline sequence, so it may reflect a read error. The chain carries TRBV11-2 and TRBJ2-1; 9 nucleotides align to TRBD2. Germline CDR1 is SGHAT and CDR2 is FQNNGV. CDR3 length equals 18 residues. The CDR3 nucleotides are TGTGCCAACAGCTTCCAAAAAAGCGGGAGGCACTCCTACAATGAGCAGTTCTTC. Residues: CANSFQKSGRHSYNEQFF.

This chain links TRBV7-9 with TRBJ2-5; D assignment may be TRBD1 or TRBD2 (5 bases each). Per the germline V gene, CDR1 is SEHNR and CDR2 is FQNEAQ (reference sequence). The CDR3 has 13 amino acids. V shed 7 bases and J shed 2 bases, with 11 bases lying between them. The CDR3 DNA is TGTGCCAGCACGGGACGGCCTCAAGAGACCCAGTACTTC. Translating gives CASTGRPQETQYF.

The chain is built from TRBV7-9 and TRBJ2-1; TRBD1 matches 10 bases. Germline V gives CDR1 SEHNR, CDR2 FQNEAQ (reference sequence). V lost 5 bases to trimming and J lost 4 bases; unmatched junction nucleotides: 8. The CDR3 is 16 residues long. The CDR3 nucleotides are TGTGCCAGCAGCCTAGGACAGGGGGGAACTTACAATGAGCAGTTCTTC. It specifies CASSLGQGGTYNEQFF.

This clonotype came up once. Its ends do not fully match the called genes, so a read error is possible. CDR3 loop: CAGSLGTSGSRGERYF. In DNA, the CDR3 is TGTGCGGGCAGCTTAGGGACTAGCGGGAGTCGGGGCGAGCGGTACTTC. The chain employs TRBV11-2 and TRBJ2-7; 14 bases fit TRBD2. Germline-derived CDR1 and CDR2 are SGHAT and FQNNGV. This CDR3 region has 16 residues.

This clonotype was seen a few times. The J gene is TRBJ2-7, the V gene TRBV7-8; D perhaps matches TRBD2 (5 bases). The germline V and J ends were trimmed by 2 bases and 6 bases, with 8 bases remaining between them. From germline, CDR1 is SGHVS and CDR2 FQNEAQ. This CDR3 comprises 12 residues. The CDR3 sequence is CASSLSGSEQYF. CDR3 in DNA: TGTGCCAGCAGCTTATCGGGGAGCGAGCAGTACTTC.

The rearrangement uses TRBV5-6 and TRBJ1-5; 7 bases fit TRBD1. Germline V gene data show CDR1 as SGHDT and CDR2 as YYEEEE. V gave up 4 bases and J gave up 5 bases; unmatched junction bases: 6. The length of the CDR3 is 14 residues. The CDR3 nucleotides read TGTGCCAGCAGCAACGGGACAGAGTATCAGCCCCAGCATTTT. Translated: CASSNGTEYQPQHF.

This clonotype was seen a handful of times. The V and J genes are TRBV19 and TRBJ1-2; D ambiguous. V was clipped by 8 bases and J by 5 bases, with 12 bases between them. This CDR3 is built from 12 residues. Germline CDR1 and CDR2: LNHDA and SQIVND (reference sequence). Here the CDR3 reads CASFRWTYGYTF. CDR3 DNA: TGTGCCAGTTTCCGGTGGACGTATGGCTACACCTTC.

This clonotype was found many times. The chain uses TRBV29-1 and TRBJ2-3; D remains ambiguous. Trimming pared 7 bases from V and 0 bases from J, leaving 5 bases between. This CDR3 has 11 amino acids. In germline, CDR1 is SQVTM, CDR2 ANQGSEA. The CDR3 region is CSGSSTDTQYF. The CDR3 DNA reads TGCAGCGGGAGTAGCACAGATACGCAGTATTTT.

This chain joins TRBV7-3 and TRBJ2-1; D is unresolved. Per the germline V gene, CDR1 is SGHTA and CDR2 is FQGTGA. The CDR3 contains 15 residues. Between the trimmed V and J ends, which lost 1 base and 5 bases, there was a span of 12 bases. In DNA form, the CDR3 reads TGTGCCAGCAGCTTAATTAGTAGGGCAAACAATGAGCAGTTCTTC. It translates to CASSLISRANNEQFF. Drawing the rest from reference TRBV7-3 and TRBJ2-1, the complete variable domain is GAGVSQTPSNKVTEKGKYVELRCDPISGHTALYWYRQSLGQGPEFLIYFQGTGAADDSGLPNDRFFAVRPEGSVSTLKIQRTERGDSAVYLCASSLISRANNEQFFGPGTRLTVL.

To note about this clonotype: Given a much more abundant clone one base away, this may be a read error. This CDR3 fails to terminate in the conserved phenylalanine or tryptophan, so it likely reflects a read error. The chain is built from TRBV29-1 and TRBJ1-1, with 10 bases fitting TRBD1. The germline V gene has CDR1 SQVTM and CDR2 ANQGSEA. Trimming removed 3 bases from V and 7 bases from J; junction bases left unmatched: 2. The CDR3 covers 12 residues. The CDR3 DNA sequence: TGCAGCGTTGAGGGACAGGGGTTTGAAGCTTTCTAT. It encodes CSVEGQGFEAFY.

Ten or more counts support this clonotype. J is TRBJ1-5 and V is TRBV4-1; 7 bases fit TRBD1. V was clipped by 0 bases and J by 6 bases; unmatched bases: 8. This CDR3 has 16 amino acids. CDR1 is MGHRA and CDR2 is YSYEKL in the germline V gene. CDR3 region: CASSQEGGGDRQPQHF. CDR3 bases: TGCGCCAGCAGCCAAGAGGGAGGGGGCGATCGTCAGCCCCAGCATTTT.

This clonotype was found a few times. V usage is TRBV4-1 and J usage is TRBJ2-3; D remains ambiguous. The germline gives CDR1 MGHRA, CDR2 YSYEKL. V lost 4 bases to trimming and J lost 6 bases, with 17 bases between them. The CDR3 covers 15 residues. The CDR3 nucleotides are TGCGCCAGCAGCCGCCTAGATGGGCTTGGGGATACGCAGTATTTT. Its protein product is CASSRLDGLGDTQYF.

As regards this clonotype: Sequence at one end of the junction differs from germline and may be a read error. This chain joins TRBV6-6 and TRBJ1-5; 7 nucleotides line up with TRBD1. This CDR3 contains 15 residues. CDR1 is MNHNY and CDR2 is SVGAGI in the germline V gene (reference sequence). The CDR3 DNA sequence: TGTGCCAGCTGTTACTCGGGACAGAGCTATCAGCCCCAGCATTTT. Translation gives CASCYSGQSYQPQHF.

The chain recombines TRBV11-1 with TRBJ2-7; TRBD1 might be the D (6 bases). The germline gives CDR1 SGHAT, CDR2 FQDESV (reference sequence). The CDR3 is 15 residues long. V lost 7 bases to trimming and J lost 3 bases, with 19 bases between them. The chain's CDR3 is CASNPRDTSFYEQYF. The CDR3 region has the DNA TGTGCCAGCAACCCCCGGGACACCAGTTTCTACGAGCAGTACTTC.

This sequence joins TRBV28 and TRBJ2-3; 8 bases line up with TRBD2. The ends lost 1 base at V and 4 bases at J; junction bases unmatched: 4. The germline CDR1 and CDR2 sequences are MDHEN and SYDVKM. This CDR3 is 15 amino acids long. CDR3 sequence: CASSLSAGVPDTQYF. In DNA form, the CDR3 reads TGTGCCAGCAGTTTATCAGCGGGAGTCCCAGATACGCAGTATTTT.

This clonotype was picked up many times. V and J are TRBV6-5 and TRBJ2-7; the D call may be TRBD1 or TRBD2 (6 bases each). Trimming stripped 0 bases from V and 6 bases from J, with 12 bases between. Per germline, CDR1 MNHEY and CDR2 SVGAGI. The CDR3 sequence is 14 residues long. CDR3 in amino acids: CASSYSPGAREQYF. The DNA of the CDR3 is TGTGCCAGCAGTTACTCCCCGGGGGCTCGCGAGCAGTACTTC.

The table lists this clonotype with a count of one. CDR3 nucleotide sequence: TGTGCCAGCATCCAGAGTGGAAGGTCCTACGAGCAGTACTTC. It codes for CASIQSGRSYEQYF. This chain uses TRBV6-5 with TRBJ2-7; D unresolved. This CDR3 has 14 amino acids. The ends were cut back, 7 bases at V and 1 base at J, with 14 bases in the middle. Germline V gene data show CDR1 as MNHEY and CDR2 as SVGAGI.

The chain joins TRBV7-3 to TRBJ2-3, with D unclear. The CDR3 is made up of 14 amino acids. Germline lookup yields CDR1 SGHTA and CDR2 FQGTGA. V was trimmed by 0 bases and J by 3 bases, leaving 7 bases between them. The DNA of the CDR3 is TGTGCCAGCAGCTTAACCGCCGGGACAGATACGCAGTATTTT. It yields the protein CASSLTAGTDTQYF.

The V call is TRBV5-4, the J call TRBJ1-5; D unresolved. Trimming removed 1 base at V and 0 bases at J, with 14 bases between. The CDR3 covers 17 residues. Per germline, CDR1 SGHNT and CDR2 YYREEE (reference sequence). CDR3 sequence reads: CASSLCPRPDSNQPQHF. The CDR3 nucleotides read TGTGCCAGCAGCTTGTGCCCCCGCCCAGATAGCAATCAGCCCCAGCATTTT.